The TCR beta chain under discussion was sequenced for a study of T cells in Graves' hyperthyroidism and ophthalmopathy (dated by TCRdb to about 2019). In terms of the full investigation: Peripheral blood was collected at initial diagnosis, before any treatment. In six Graves' hyperthyroidism patients, the study also compared T-cell repertoires from thyroid tissue with T-cell repertoires from blood. Once sampling was done, hyperthyroidism patients were given methimazole at a starting dose of 30 mg daily, whereas ophthalmopathy patients were given high-dose intravenous methylprednisolone. An independent validation cohort of fewer than 20 hyperthyroidism patients and approximately 17 patients who later progressed to ophthalmopathy tested prospective prediction of ophthalmopathy. The approximately 97 discovery patients were randomly divided into training and test sets at a 7:3 ratio. To identify TCR V-J signatures that set the groups apart, the researchers used a discovery cohort of 100 patients, made up of fewer than 50 with Graves' ophthalmopathy and 55 to 65 with stable Graves' hyperthyroidism. According to the paper, TCR Vbeta CDR3 sequencing was carried out on some 140 peripheral blood samples, which came from 40 to 45 ophthalmopathy, 80 or so hyperthyroidism and about 17 progressor patients.

This clonotype was counted at least ten times. The specificity of this receptor is unknown. Base-call qualities are not available, and no considerably larger clone is one nucleotide away. Amplification of TCR beta CDR3 regions was carried out from RNA transcripts. A first-round RT-PCR of the TCR CDR3 used the HTBI primer set with the Qiagen OneStep RT-PCR kit. Libraries were constructed in a second round of multiplex PCR, after which size selection and purification were carried out. Paired-end sequencing of the libraries was performed with 100 bp reads on an Illumina HiSeq2000. Per the source publication's procedure: SOAPnuke was used to process the raw data, removing reads that contained adapters or uncalled bases, had a mean Phred below 15, or lacked an exact match to the constant primer or identifier. High-quality paired reads were merged with COPE v1.2.5, and unique nucleotide sequences were defined as clonotypes. MiTCR v1.1 was used to align clonotypes to the IMGT TRBV, TRBD and TRBJ reference segments. The analysis was restricted to V-J combinations with a frequency above 0.0001, which together covered 98% to 99.2% of the repertoires. A TCS score was defined as the ratio of F50 (clonal expansion) to E x V (chaos), with BLOSUM62-based TCRdist applied between CDR3 peptides within each V-J. Welch's t-statistics and random forest reduced around 550 V-J features to roughly 13, which were used in a naive Bayes classifier (R e1071). TCRdb ran its own pipeline on the public reads, namely fastp trimming at Q25 and MiXCR clone calling, and kept in-frame beta chains. Each CDR3 protein appears once, grouped with its most common genes and DNA. These V and J calls derive from TCRdb rather than the authors' analysis. This sample gives approximately 250,000 distinct CDR3 sequences in total; over 20% of them show up just once. Together, the top ten hold around 40% of the sample.

Ophthalmopathy patients had moderately to severely active disease, with a Clinical Activity Score of 3 or more, a NOSPECS grade of 4 or more, and a disease duration of less than 3 months. The study excluded patients with uncontrolled infections, other autoimmune diseases, pregnancy or lactation. Diagnoses were based on clinical symptoms, serum thyroxine and TRAb, thyroid ultrasound and orbital computed tomography. Ficoll-Paque density gradient centrifugation was used to isolate PBMCs from about 9.4 ml of fresh peripheral blood. Total RNA was extracted with Trizol reagent, and quality was checked on an Agilent 2100 Bioanalyzer. V ends up 5 bases short and J 5 bases short, with an unmatched junction base count of 11. Via the germline V gene, CDR1 is MNHNS and CDR2 SASEGT. The CDR3 numbers 15 residues from cysteine through phenylalanine. Only CDR3 DNA is held: 45 bases, read in frame from base 1. Summary of the overall study and its limitations: A model built on a 13 V-J signature distinguished ophthalmopathy from stable hyperthyroidism, reaching around 87% sensitivity and around 81% specificity in cross-validation and 80%/75% in testing. No statistical method was used to set the sample size in advance, and investigators knew the group allocation. Blood samples also contained most of the expanded thyroid clonotypes (frequency above 0.001), which suggests that blood repertoires may reflect thyroid immune responses. In validation, progression to ophthalmopathy was predicted by the model with about 70% sensitivity and roughly 76% specificity, a median of roughly 6.4 months before onset.

The rearranged chain carries TRBV6-1 and TRBJ1-2, and 7 junctional nucleotides match TRBD1. The source is a woman in her 40s with Graves' ophthalmopathy. The sequencing input was blood. The DNA sequence reads TGTGCCAGCAGTAGCTACAGGGGAGACGTATATGGCTACACCTTC. Translated, this is CASSSYRGDVYGYTF.